The present TCR beta chain was sequenced within a study of OX40 agonist ivuxolimab in advanced cancers. As for the study in general: Checkpoint inhibitors had been given previously to approximately 41% of patients. Partial responses occurred in Three dose-escalation patients, one with hepatocellular carcinoma and two with cutaneous melanoma.

TCRdb's table, derived via immunoSEQ multiplex PCR, lists solely in-frame clones and lacks some. The table lists about 60,000 clones, roughly 84% of them singletons. Concerning this clone: The antigen is undetermined.

Whole-study findings and limits: The study observed clonal expansion of CD4+ and CD8+ blood T cells by week 6 at 0.1 to 3.0 mg/kg.

Germline V lookup: CDR1 SGHDN, CDR2 FVKESK. The CDR3 length is 12 residues. Trimming pared 0 bases from V and 9 bases from J, leaving 9 bases between. Material: CD4+ or CD8+ T cells sorted from blood, obtained in a trial of the OX40 agonist ivuxolimab. The receptor's source is an adult with an advanced solid tumor such as melanoma, head and neck, liver or kidney cancer. This chain links TRBV14 with TRBJ2-7; no firm D call. Here the CDR3 DNA reads TGTGCCAGCAGCCAAGAATCCCGAGGGCAGTACTTC. Residues: CASSQESRGQYF.